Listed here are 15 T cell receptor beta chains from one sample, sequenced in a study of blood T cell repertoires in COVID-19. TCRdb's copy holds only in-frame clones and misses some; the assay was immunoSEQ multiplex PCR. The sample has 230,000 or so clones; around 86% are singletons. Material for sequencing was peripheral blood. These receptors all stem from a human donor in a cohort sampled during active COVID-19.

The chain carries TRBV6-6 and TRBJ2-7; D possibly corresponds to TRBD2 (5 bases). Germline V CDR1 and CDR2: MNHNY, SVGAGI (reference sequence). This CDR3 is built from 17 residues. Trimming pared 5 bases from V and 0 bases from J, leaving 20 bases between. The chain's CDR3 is CASSPRPQAVRSYEQYF. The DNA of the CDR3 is TGTGCCAGCAGTCCCCGTCCCCAAGCGGTGCGCTCCTACGAGCAGTACTTC.

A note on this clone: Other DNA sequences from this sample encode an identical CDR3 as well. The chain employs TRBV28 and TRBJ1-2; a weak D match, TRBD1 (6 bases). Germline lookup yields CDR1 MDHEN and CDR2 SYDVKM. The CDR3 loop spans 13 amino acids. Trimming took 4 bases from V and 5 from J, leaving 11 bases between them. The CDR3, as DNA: TGTGCCAGCAGTTCTGGACAGCGTTATGGCTACACCTTC. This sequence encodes CASSSGQRYGYTF.

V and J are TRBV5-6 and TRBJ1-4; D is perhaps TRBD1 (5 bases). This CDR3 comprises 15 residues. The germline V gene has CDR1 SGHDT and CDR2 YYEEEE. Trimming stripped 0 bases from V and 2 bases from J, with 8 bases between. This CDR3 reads CASSLAGETNEKLFF. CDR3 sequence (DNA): TGTGCCAGCAGCTTGGCGGGGGAGACTAATGAAAAACTGTTTTTT. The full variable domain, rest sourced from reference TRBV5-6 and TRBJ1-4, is DAGVTQSPTHLIKTRGQQVTLRCSPKSGHDTVSWYQQALGQGPQFIFQYYEEEERQRGNFPDRFSGHQFPNYSSELNVNALLLGDSALYLCASSLAGETNEKLFFGSGTQLSVL.

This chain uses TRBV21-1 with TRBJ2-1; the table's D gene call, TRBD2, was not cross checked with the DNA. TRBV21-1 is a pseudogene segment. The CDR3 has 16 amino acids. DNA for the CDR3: TGTGCCAGCAGCATGACTAGCGGGAGGCCGAGGAATGAGCAGTTCTTC. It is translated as CASSMTSGRPRNEQFF.

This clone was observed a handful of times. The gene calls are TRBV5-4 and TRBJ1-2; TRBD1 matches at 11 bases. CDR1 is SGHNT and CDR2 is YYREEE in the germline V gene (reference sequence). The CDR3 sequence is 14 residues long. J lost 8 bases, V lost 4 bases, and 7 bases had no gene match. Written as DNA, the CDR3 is TGTGCCAGCAGCCAAGGACAGGGGGCTGGGGGCTACACCTTC. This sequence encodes CASSQGQGAGGYTF.

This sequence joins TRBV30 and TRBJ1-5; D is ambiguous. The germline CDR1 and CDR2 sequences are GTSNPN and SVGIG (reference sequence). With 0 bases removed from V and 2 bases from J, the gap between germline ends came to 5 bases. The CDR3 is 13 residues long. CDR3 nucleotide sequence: TGTGCCTGGAGTGTAAGAGGCAATCAGCCCCAGCATTTT. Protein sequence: CAWSVRGNQPQHF.

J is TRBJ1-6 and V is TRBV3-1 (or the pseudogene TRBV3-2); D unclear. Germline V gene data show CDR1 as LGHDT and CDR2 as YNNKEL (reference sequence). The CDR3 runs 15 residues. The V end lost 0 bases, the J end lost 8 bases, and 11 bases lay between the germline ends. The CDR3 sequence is CASSQDQGRYSPLHF. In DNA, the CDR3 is TGTGCCAGCAGCCAAGATCAAGGCAGGTATTCACCCCTCCACTTT.

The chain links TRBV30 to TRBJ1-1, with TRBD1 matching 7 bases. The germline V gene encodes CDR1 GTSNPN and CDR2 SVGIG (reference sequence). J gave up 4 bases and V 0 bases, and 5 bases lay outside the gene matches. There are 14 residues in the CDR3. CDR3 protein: CAWSVRGRGTEAFF. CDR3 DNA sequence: TGTGCCTGGAGTGTAAGGGGGCGAGGCACTGAAGCTTTCTTT.

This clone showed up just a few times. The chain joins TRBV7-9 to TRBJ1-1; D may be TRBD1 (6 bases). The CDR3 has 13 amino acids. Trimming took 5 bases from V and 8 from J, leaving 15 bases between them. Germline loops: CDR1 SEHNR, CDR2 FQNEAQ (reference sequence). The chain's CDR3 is CASSAWTVGEAFF. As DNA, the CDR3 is TGTGCCAGCAGCGCTTGGACAGTCGGAGAAGCTTTCTTT. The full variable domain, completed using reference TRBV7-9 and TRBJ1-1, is DTGVSQNPRHKITKRGQNVTFRCDPISEHNRLYWYRQTLGQGPEFLTYFQNEAQLEKSRLLSDRFSAERPKGSFSTLEIQRTEQGDSAMYLCASSAWTVGEAFFGQGTRLTVV.

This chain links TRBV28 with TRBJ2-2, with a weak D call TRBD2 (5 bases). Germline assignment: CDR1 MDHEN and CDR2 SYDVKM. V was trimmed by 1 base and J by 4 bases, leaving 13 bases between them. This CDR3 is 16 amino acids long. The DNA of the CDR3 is TGTGCCAGCAGTTTATCCGGGGAGCGGAGCACCGGGGAGCTGTTTTTT. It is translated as CASSLSGERSTGELFF.

In DNA form, the CDR3 reads TGTGCCAGCAGGCCATTAGGGGCGGCAGAGACCCAGTACTTC. Translated, it gives CASRPLGAAETQYF. The chain uses TRBV6-6 and TRBJ2-5; a weak D match, TRBD1 (5 bases). V lost 6 bases and J lost 4, with 15 bases in between. The CDR3 runs 14 residues. Germline CDR1 MNHNY, CDR2 SVGAGI (reference sequence).

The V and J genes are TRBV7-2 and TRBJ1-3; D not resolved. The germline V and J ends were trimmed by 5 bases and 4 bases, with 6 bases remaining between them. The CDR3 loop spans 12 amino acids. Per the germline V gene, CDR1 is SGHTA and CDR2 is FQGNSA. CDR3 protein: CASSQMGNTIYF. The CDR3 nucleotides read TGTGCCAGCAGCCAAATGGGAAACACCATATATTTT.

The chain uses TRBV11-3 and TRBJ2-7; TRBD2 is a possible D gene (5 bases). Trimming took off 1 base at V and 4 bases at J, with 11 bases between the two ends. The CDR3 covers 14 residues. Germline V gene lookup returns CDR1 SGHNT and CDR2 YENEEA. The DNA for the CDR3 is TGTGCCAGCAGCTTAGGCCCCGGAGGATACGAGCAGTACTTC. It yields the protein CASSLGPGGYEQYF.

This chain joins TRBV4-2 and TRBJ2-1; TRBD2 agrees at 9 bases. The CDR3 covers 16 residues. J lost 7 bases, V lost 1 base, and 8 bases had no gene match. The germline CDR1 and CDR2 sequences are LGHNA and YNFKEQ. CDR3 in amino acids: CASSQVAGGAENEQFF. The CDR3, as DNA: TGTGCCAGCAGCCAAGTTGCGGGAGGGGCCGAGAATGAGCAGTTCTTC.

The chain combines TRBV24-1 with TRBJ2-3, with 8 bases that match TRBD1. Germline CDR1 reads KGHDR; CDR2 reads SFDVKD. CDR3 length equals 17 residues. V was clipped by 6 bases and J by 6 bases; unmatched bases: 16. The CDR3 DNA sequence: TGTGCCACCAGTTCGAGGATTCTGGCAGGGGGCTCGGATACGCAGTATTTT. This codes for CATSSRILAGGSDTQYF.